Sequencing of this TCR beta chain was carried out in a study of blood T cells in healthy people across ages (dated by TCRdb to about 2015). At the level of the whole study: In model experiments, roughly one uniquely barcoded TCR beta cDNA molecule per two T cells was captured by template switching. Using deep sequencing normalized with unique cDNA molecular identifiers, the study measured how TCR beta repertoire diversity changes with age. To avoid experimental bias, donors of different ages were spread randomly across the sequencing lanes. Using the same blood draw, the study looked at two additional independent replicas of 1 million unique cDNA reads for two donors, one aged 18 to 30 and the other aged 80 or older. Donors were grouped into four age groups: young (average approximately 16 years), middle-aged (under 40), aged (around 60) and long-lived (roughly 80).

General findings and caveats noted by the study authors: Donor CMV infection status was unknown, potentially confounding age-related changes in expanded clonotypes. The long-lived group showed more naive CD4+ T cells, fewer expanded clones and increased TCR diversity than the aged group, suggesting age selection. Observed TCR beta diversity correlated strongly with the percentage of naive T cells measured by flow cytometry. Total diversity estimates from one million sequenced T cells were considered lower bounds and underestimates. Observed TCR beta diversity per million T cells fell roughly linearly with age, and a significant reduction was already apparent by age roughly 40. Conclusive comparison of naive and antigen-experienced compartments was prevented by the profiling of bulk unsorted PBMCs.

The 39 donors, aged about 6 to 95 years, were systemically healthy Caucasian individuals from Russia. Each donor gave 8 to 10 milliliters of peripheral blood, drawn into EDTA-treated Vacutainer tubes. Ficoll-Paque density-gradient centrifugation was used to isolate PBMCs, with at least 6.5 million obtained per sample. Total RNA, at least 5 micrograms per sample, was extracted from PBMCs with Trizol reagent. For every donor, flow cytometry on a PBMC aliquot measured the percentage of naive CD45RAhigh/CD27high T cells. V is reduced by 6 bases and J by 2 bases, leaving a spacing of 14 bases between them. Counted from cysteine to phenylalanine, this CDR3 has 14 amino acids. Only the CDR3 region is kept as DNA, spanning 42 bases read in frame from base 1. Note on this clonotype: No antigen is known for it. Base qualities were left out, and no much larger clone turns up one base away.

Library method: 5' RACE. Sequencer: Illumina HiSeq 2500. The second PCR ran for about 6 to 11 cycles and used a J-beta primer mix along with a sample-barcoded 5' primer. A unique molecular identifier was introduced onto each TCR beta cDNA molecule by a template-switch 5' adaptor carrying 12 random nucleotides. Each sample yielded at least 3 million CDR3-containing paired-end reads. All of the RNA was converted into first-strand cDNA using the Mint cDNA synthesis kit, with a TRBC-specific oligonucleotide serving as the primer. Following uracil-DNA glycosylase treatment, all cDNA underwent a first 18-cycle PCR with the universal primers M1SS and BC2_uni_R. The authors' analysis ran thus. Normalization of each sample was performed by random selection of 1 million high-quality reads, each carrying a distinct molecular identifier. Reads with shared molecular identifiers were discarded instead of being binned into consensus sequences. MiTCR, set to a Q25 quality threshold and the strictest error-elimination algorithm, was used for CDR3 identification, clonotype clustering and error correction. A nonparametric unseen species model with Euler transformation was used to estimate a lower bound on total TCR beta diversity. TCRdb handled the public reads itself, with Q25 trimming in fastp and clone calling in MiXCR, and kept productive beta chains. Rows with one shared CDR3 protein collapse into an entry with the most common genes and DNA. TCRdb's processing, not the authors' own work, is the source of the V and J calls. This sample has about a million distinct CDR3 sequences in its table, and roughly 51% of those were observed once. Of the sample, about a fifth is held by the ten largest clones.

The receptor was isolated from a woman between 55 and 75 years old in good health. The chain employs TRBV12-3 or TRBV12-4 and TRBJ2-7; TRBD1 could be the D gene, as 6 bases match. The specimen was blood. The CDR3 here reads CASSVTGPPYEQYF. The base sequence is TGTGCCAGCAGCGTAACAGGGCCCCCCTACGAGCAGTACTTC.